This T cell receptor (beta chain) comes out of a study of blood T cell repertoires in COVID-19. Germline assignment: CDR1 SGHRS and CDR2 YFSETQ. V gave up 0 bases and J gave up 0 bases, with 19 bases separating them. This CDR3 comprises 19 residues. Here immunoSEQ multiplex PCR was the method, and the copy in TCRdb shows in-frame clones only, minus some. This table holds 25,000 to 35,000 clones, 85% to 95% found once. The sequence derives from an older woman with COVID-19, enrolled during active disease. The genes are TRBV5-1 and TRBJ1-3; D not resolved. Source material: peripheral blood. CDR3 region: CASSLVSVGALSSGNTIYF. The CDR3 DNA reads TGCGCCAGCAGCTTGGTTTCGGTTGGAGCCTTAAGCTCTGGAAACACCATATATTTT.